This TCR beta chain was captured in a study of T-cell memory formation after mild COVID-19. A single count supports this clonotype. Constant-segment primers served in 5'RACE that generated TCR alpha and TCR beta cDNA libraries bearing sample barcodes and UMIs. TCRdb redid the calling of the 5' RACE reads with MiXCR, one entry per CDR3 protein. The table lists roughly 340,000 distinct CDR3 sequences, approximately 15% of them singletons. The germline gives CDR1 SQVTM, CDR2 ANQGSEA. The CDR3 covers 11 residues. V lost 7 bases to trimming and J lost 10 bases; unmatched junction nucleotides: 7. The chain combines TRBV29-1 with TRBJ2-1, with TRBD2 matching over 7 bases. Source material: PBMCs or a T cell subset sorted from them (not recorded which). The receptor was derived from a man aged 18 to 35 who had mild COVID-19 (a few samples of this study predate the infection). Cell type and time point are not known. The CDR3 nucleotides are TGCAGCGGGGGGGGTATGAGCGAGCAGTTCTTC. Amino acid sequence: CSGGGMSEQFF.